These T cell receptor beta chains were read from a single sample in a study of T-cell reconstitution after alpha-beta-depleted transplantation in children. One entry per CDR3 protein results from TCRdb running MiXCR on the PCR reads. The sample lists hundreds of thousands of distinct CDR3 sequences; more than 9% were seen once. This specimen was PBMCs from the stem cell graft donor, taken from the stem cell graft. The receptor set was obtained from a human donor who donated a stem cell graft to a child with SCID. Both conserved end residues are part of each CDR3. D genes are given only for firm matches. Part of the rows lack a size; the others show once, few, many or a class for expanded clones.

TRBJ2-7	TRBV5-1	-	-	TGCGCCAGCAGCTTCCGGGACTCCGGCGTCCACGAGCAGTACTTC	CASSFRDSGVHEQYF
TRBJ2-1	TRBV9	-	-	TGTGCCAGCAGCGTAGACGGGGACAATGAGCAGTTCTTC	CASSVDGDNEQFF
TRBJ1-4	TRBV29-1	TRBD1	few	TGCAGCGTCGTACAGGGGGCGGGTGAAAAACTGTTTTTT	CSVVQGAGEKLFF
TRBJ2-3	TRBV29-1	-	-	TGCAGCGTTGCGACAGAGATGAGCACAGATACGCAGTATTTT	CSVATEMSTDTQYF
TRBJ2-7	TRBV5-1	-	few	TGCGCCAGCAGCTTGGCCGGGTTACTAAGCTCCTACGAGCAGTACTTC	CASSLAGLLSSYEQYF
TRBJ2-1	TRBV2	-	many	TGTGCCAGCAGATCGGGACGGGACTACAATGAGCAGTTCTTC	CASRSGRDYNEQFF
TRBJ2-3	TRBV9	TRBD2	-	TGTGCCAGCAGCCCCCAACTAGCGGCGAGCACAGATACGCAGTATTTT	CASSPQLAASTDTQYF
TRBJ2-5	TRBV9	TRBD1	-	TGTGCCAGCAGCGTAGGCCTTATACAGGGGGCATCAGAGACCCAGTACTTC	CASSVGLIQGASETQYF
TRBJ1-1	TRBV7-9	-	-	TGTGCCAGCAGCTTCGGGGATGAAGCTTTCTTT	CASSFGDEAFF
TRBJ2-5	TRBV19	TRBD1	-	TGTGCCAGTAACCCAGAGGGGGCAGGGGAGACCCAGTACTTC	CASNPEGAGETQYF
TRBJ2-1	TRBV2	TRBD2	few	TGTGCCAGCAGCGCCCGTAGCGGGGGAATTGGCAATGAGCAGTTCTTC	CASSARSGGIGNEQFF
TRBJ2-5	TRBV7-9	-	-	TGTGCCAGCAGTACTCGGACAGAAGAGACCCAGTACTTC	CASSTRTEETQYF
TRBJ1-4	TRBV7-2	-	-	TGTGCCAGCAGCTTCGGATTGAGGGGGGACTCAGGGGAAAAACTGTTTTTT	CASSFGLRGDSGEKLFF
TRBJ2-7	TRBV12-3/TRBV12-4	-	-	TGTGCCAGCAGGTCGACAGCCCACTACGAGCAGTACTTC	CASRSTAHYEQYF
TRBJ2-7	TRBV12-3/TRBV12-4	TRBD1	few	TGTGCCAGCAGTTTGTCAGGGACAGGCGAGCAGTACTTC	CASSLSGTGEQYF
TRBJ1-1	TRBV7-8	-	-	TGTGCCAGCAGCCTATTGTGGGGGATGAACACTGAAGCTTTCTTT	CASSLLWGMNTEAFF
TRBJ2-4	TRBV5-6	TRBD2	-	TGTGCCAGCAGCTTGCGGCTAGCGGGGGGACTCGGGCCAGATGAAAACATTCAGTACTTC	CASSLRLAGGLGPDENIQYF
TRBJ2-3	TRBV6-1	-	few	TGTGCCAGCAGCCGGGACGGAATACTTACAGATACGCAGTATTTT	CASSRDGILTDTQYF
TRBJ2-3	TRBV27	TRBD2	few	TGTGCCAGCAGTTTAGTCAGGGAGGGAGATACGCAGTATTTT	CASSLVREGDTQYF
TRBJ2-2	TRBV10-3	-	-	TGTGCCATCAGTAATCAGCACACCGGGGAGCTGTTTTTT	CAISNQHTGELFF
TRBJ1-2	TRBV5-1	-	few	TGCGCCAGCAGCGGAGGCTCAGGGTCCCCAAACTATGGCTACACCTTC	CASSGGSGSPNYGYTF
TRBJ1-3	TRBV7-9	-	few	TGTGCCAGCAGCCCCGGGACCGTCTCTGGAAACACCATATATTTT	CASSPGTVSGNTIYF
TRBJ2-1	TRBV12-3/TRBV12-4	-	many	TGTGCCAGCAGTTTATGGGGGGCTGGCAATGAGCAGTTCTTC	CASSLWGAGNEQFF
TRBJ1-5	TRBV29-1	-	many	TGCAGCGTTGTTATTGATGGGAATCAGCCCCAGCATTTT	CSVVIDGNQPQHF
TRBJ2-7	TRBV11-3	-	-	TGTGCCAGCAGCGGGCAAGAGGGCGACGAGCAGTACTTC	CASSGQEGDEQYF
TRBJ2-1	TRBV10-3	TRBD2	-	TGTGCCATCAGTGAGTCAGGACTAGCGGTGAACAATGAGCAGTTCTTC	CAISESGLAVNNEQFF
TRBJ2-7	TRBV29-1	-	few	TGCAGCGTTGAAAAAAGGCGGGGATACGAGCAGTACTTC	CSVEKRRGYEQYF
TRBJ1-5	TRBV20-1	-	few	TGCAGTGCTTCCGGGACACAACTTAATCAGCCCCAGCATTTT	CSASGTQLNQPQHF
TRBJ2-5	TRBV12-3/TRBV12-4	-	few	TGTGCCAGCAGGCCGGGACCGCAAGAGACCCAGTACTTC	CASRPGPQETQYF
TRBJ2-2	TRBV10-3	-	once	TGTGCCATCAGGATGAACACCGGGGAGCTGTTTTTT	CAIRMNTGELFF
TRBJ2-7	TRBV7-2	-	-	TGTGCCAGCAGCTTAGCGCTCCTCGGGGGAGGCCCCTACGAGCAGTACTTC	CASSLALLGGGPYEQYF
TRBJ1-5	TRBV12-3/TRBV12-4	TRBD1	few	TGTGCCAGCACTCATTCAGGGGGCGAACAGCCCCAGCATTTT	CASTHSGGEQPQHF
TRBJ2-2	TRBV12-3/TRBV12-4	-	-	TGTGCCAGCGGGTCGGGGGCACTGGGCACCGGGGAGCTGTTTTTT	CASGSGALGTGELFF
TRBJ2-1	TRBV5-1	-	many	TGTGCCAGCAGTTTAGTGGGGGGTAGCTACAATGAGCAGTTCTTC	CASSLVGGSYNEQFF
TRBJ2-5	TRBV27	TRBD2	-	TGTGCCAGCAGTCCCGGACTAGCGGGGGGGACCCAGTACTTC	CASSPGLAGGTQYF
TRBJ2-1	TRBV12-5	-	-	TGTGCTAGTGGTGCCACGGTGGCCACCGAGGGCAATGAGCAGTTCTTC	CASGATVATEGNEQFF
TRBJ2-1	TRBV12-3/TRBV12-4	-	-	TGTGCCAGCAGTCGATCGGGGGCCCAATACAATGAGCAGTTCTTC	CASSRSGAQYNEQFF
TRBJ1-2	TRBV7-8	-	-	TGTGCCAGCAGCTCAATTCCCGTCTATGGCTACACCTTC	CASSSIPVYGYTF
TRBJ2-3	TRBV12-3/TRBV12-4	TRBD2	-	TGTGCCAGCAGTTTATTACTAGCGGGGGGTACAGATACGCAGTATTTT	CASSLLLAGGTDTQYF
TRBJ2-5	TRBV7-2	TRBD2	-	TGTGCCAGCAGCCCCCTGGTGAGCGGGGGGGCTCCTTGGACCCAGTACTTC	CASSPLVSGGAPWTQYF
TRBJ1-2	TRBV27	-	-	TGTGCCAGCAGTTTAGGGGTAGGCCCTTTCGGCTACACCTTC	CASSLGVGPFGYTF
TRBJ2-3	TRBV3-1	-	few	TGTGCCTGCAGCAAGGTGGGCCCAGGGACACATACGCAGTATTTT	CACSKVGPGTHTQYF
TRBJ1-1	TRBV2	-	-	TGTGCCAGCAGCGACGATCTGGGGGACACTGAAGCTTTCTTT	CASSDDLGDTEAFF
TRBJ1-2	TRBV20-1	-	few	TGCAGTGCTCAGGGGACCCGGGTTGGCTACACCTTC	CSAQGTRVGYTF
TRBJ2-1	TRBV5-1	TRBD2	-	TGCGCCAACAGCCAAACGGGGGGCTCCTACAATGAGCAGTTCTTC	CANSQTGGSYNEQFF
TRBJ2-1	TRBV20-1	TRBD2	-	TGCAGTGCTAGTGCCCTAGCGGGGGCGGTCAATGAGCAGTTCTTC	CSASALAGAVNEQFF
TRBJ1-2	TRBV12-3/TRBV12-4	-	-	TGTGCCAGCAGTTTAAGGCAGACAGATGGCTACACCTTC	CASSLRQTDGYTF
TRBJ2-4	TRBV27	-	few	TGTGCCAGCAGTTTACAGTCGACGTATGGTGGCAAAAACATTCAGTACTTC	CASSLQSTYGGKNIQYF
TRBJ2-1	TRBV14	TRBD2	few	TGTGCCAGCAGCCAAGTTGGGGGGGTGTACAATGAGCAGTTCTTC	CASSQVGGVYNEQFF
TRBJ2-7	TRBV7-9	-	few	TGTGCCAGCAGCCTGAGGGGGGGGATAGAGCAGTACTTC	CASSLRGGIEQYF